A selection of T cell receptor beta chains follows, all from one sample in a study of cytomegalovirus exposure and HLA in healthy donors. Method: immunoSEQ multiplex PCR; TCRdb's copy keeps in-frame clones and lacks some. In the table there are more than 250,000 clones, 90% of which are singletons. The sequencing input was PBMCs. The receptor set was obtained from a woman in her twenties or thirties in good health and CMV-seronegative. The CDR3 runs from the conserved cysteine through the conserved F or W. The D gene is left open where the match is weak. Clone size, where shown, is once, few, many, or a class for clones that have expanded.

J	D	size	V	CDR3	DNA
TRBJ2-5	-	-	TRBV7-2	CASSLGSLQETQYF	TGTGCCAGCAGCTTAGGGTCCCTCCAAGAGACCCAGTACTTC
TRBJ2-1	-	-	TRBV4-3	CASSQEWGDEQFF	TGCGCCAGCAGCCAAGAATGGGGCGATGAGCAGTTCTTC
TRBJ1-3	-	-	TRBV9	CASSVGSSSGNTIYF	TGTGCCAGCAGCGTAGGCTCGAGCTCTGGAAACACCATATATTTT
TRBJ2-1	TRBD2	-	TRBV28	CASSPSGGSYNEQFF	TGTGCCAGCAGCCCGAGCGGGGGCTCCTACAATGAGCAGTTCTTC
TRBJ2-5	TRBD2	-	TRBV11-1	CASSLGLAGGGQETQYF	TGTGCCAGCAGCCTGGGACTAGCGGGTGGTGGGCAAGAGACCCAGTACTTC
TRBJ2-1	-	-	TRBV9	CASSPTGVAASYNEQFF	TGTGCCAGCAGCCCCACAGGGGTAGCGGCTTCCTACAATGAGCAGTTCTTC
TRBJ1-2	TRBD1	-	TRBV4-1	CASSPDRVNFYGYTF	TGCGCCAGCAGCCCGGACAGGGTGAACTTCTATGGCTACACCTTC
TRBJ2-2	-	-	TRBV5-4	CASSSGTPDLGGELFF	TGTGCCAGCAGTTCCGGGACACCGGACTTGGGCGGGGAGCTGTTTTTT
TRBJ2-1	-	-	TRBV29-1	CSVGGSTIVNEQFF	TGCAGCGTTGGAGGGTCTACTATAGTGAATGAGCAGTTCTTC
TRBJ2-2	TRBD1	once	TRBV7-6	CASSWGKGQTNTGELFF	TGTGCCAGCAGCTGGGGAAAGGGACAGACGAACACCGGGGAGCTGTTTTTT
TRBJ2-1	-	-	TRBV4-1	CASSQNTFVGQFF	TGCGCCAGCAGCCAAAACACGTTCGTGGGGCAGTTCTTC
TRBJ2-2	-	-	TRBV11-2	CASSLGLNTGELFF	TGTGCCAGCAGCTTAGGACTTAACACCGGGGAGCTGTTTTTT
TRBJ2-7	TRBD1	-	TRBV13	CASSHGTETTYEQYF	TGTGCCAGCAGCCACGGGACAGAGACTACCTACGAGCAGTACTTC
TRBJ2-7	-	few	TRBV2	CASSVGGLEQYF	TGTGCCAGCAGTGTAGGTGGGCTCGAGCAGTACTTC
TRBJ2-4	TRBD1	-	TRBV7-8	CASSLQLTGNSNIQYF	TGTGCCAGCAGCCTGCAATTGACAGGGAACTCAAACATTCAGTACTTC
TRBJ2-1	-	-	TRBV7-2	CASSLVPTVGVYNEQFF	TGTGCCAGCAGCTTAGTTCCGACCGTGGGGGTCTACAATGAGCAGTTCTTC
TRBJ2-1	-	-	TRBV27	CASSLSAGNSYDEQFF	TGTGCCAGCAGTTTATCCGCGGGTAACTCCTACGATGAGCAGTTCTTC
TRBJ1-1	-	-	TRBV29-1	CSVGNVGTEAFF	TGCAGCGTGGGGAATGTCGGCACTGAAGCTTTCTTT
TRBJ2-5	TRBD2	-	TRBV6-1	CASSDLFGGGTQETQYF	TGTGCCAGCAGTGACCTCTTCGGGGGGGGGACGCAAGAGACCCAGTACTTC
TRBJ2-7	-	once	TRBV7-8	CASSLGDEGYEQYF	TGTGCCAGCAGCTTGGGGGACGAGGGCTACGAGCAGTACTTC
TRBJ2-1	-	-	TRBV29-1	CSVEGTVVLGEQFF	TGCAGCGTTGAAGGGACGGTAGTTTTAGGTGAGCAGTTCTTC
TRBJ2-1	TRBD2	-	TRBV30	CAWEGTSGSFGQFF	TGTGCCTGGGAAGGGACTAGCGGGAGTTTTGGGCAGTTCTTC
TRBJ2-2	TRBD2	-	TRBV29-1	CSGGLAGRGELFF	TGCAGCGGTGGACTAGCGGGAAGAGGGGAGCTGTTTTTT
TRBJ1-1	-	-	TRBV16	CASSQQLVRDNLNTEAFF	TGTGCCAGCAGCCAGCAACTCGTCCGGGACAACCTGAACACTGAAGCTTTCTTT
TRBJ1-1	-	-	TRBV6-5	CASTLRRKDTEAFF	TGTGCCAGCACCCTGAGGCGCAAGGACACTGAAGCTTTCTTT
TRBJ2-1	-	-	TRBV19	CASGPQDTSVGSYNEQFF	TGTGCCAGTGGCCCCCAGGACACCTCAGTAGGCTCCTACAATGAGCAGTTCTTC